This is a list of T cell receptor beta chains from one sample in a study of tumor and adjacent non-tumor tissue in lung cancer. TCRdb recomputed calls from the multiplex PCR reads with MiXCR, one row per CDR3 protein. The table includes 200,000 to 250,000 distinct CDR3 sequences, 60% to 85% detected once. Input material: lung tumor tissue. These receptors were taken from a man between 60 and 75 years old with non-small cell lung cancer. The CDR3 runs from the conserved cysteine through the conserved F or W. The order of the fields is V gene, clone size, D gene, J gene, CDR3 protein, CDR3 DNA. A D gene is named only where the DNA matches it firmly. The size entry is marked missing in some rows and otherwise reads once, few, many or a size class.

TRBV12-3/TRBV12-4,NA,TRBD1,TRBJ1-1,CASNFNRGAEAFF,TGTGCCAGCAATTTTAACAGGGGCGCTGAAGCTTTTTTT
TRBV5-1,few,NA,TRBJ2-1,CASSTGTDNEQFF,TGCGCCAGCAGCACCGGGACGGACAATGAGCAGTTCTTC
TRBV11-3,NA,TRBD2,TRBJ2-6,CASSSSGLSGANIPTF,TGTGCCAGCAGCTCTAGCGGGCTATCTGGGGCCAACATCCCAACTTTC
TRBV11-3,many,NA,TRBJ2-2,CASSLDLGSGELFF,TGTGCCAGCAGCTTAGATTTAGGATCCGGGGAGCTGTTTTTT
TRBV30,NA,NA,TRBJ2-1,CACSEGTRGAFDEQFF,TGTGCCTGCAGTGAGGGAACAAGGGGCGCGTTTGATGAGCAGTTCTTC
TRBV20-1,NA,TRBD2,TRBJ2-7,CSAASGGVYEQYF,TGCAGTGCTGCTAGCGGGGGCGTCTACGAGCAGTACTTC
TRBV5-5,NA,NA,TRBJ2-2,CASSLHGARTGELSF,TGTGCCAGCAGCTTGCATGGGGCGCGCACCGGGGAGCTGTCTTTT
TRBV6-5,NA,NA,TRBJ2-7,CASSLNAFDSSYEQYF,TGTGCCAGCAGTTTGAATGCCTTCGACTCATCCTACGAGCAGTACTTC
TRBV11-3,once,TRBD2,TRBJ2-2,CASSSRGAGGYGAREPFF,TGTGCCAGCAGCTCCCGGGGAGCGGGAGGATACGGAGCCCGGGAGCCGTTTTTT
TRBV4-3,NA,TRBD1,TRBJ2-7,CANSQGVRTGAAYEQYF,TGCGCCAACAGCCAAGGAGTCAGGACAGGGGCCGCCTACGAGCAGTACTTC